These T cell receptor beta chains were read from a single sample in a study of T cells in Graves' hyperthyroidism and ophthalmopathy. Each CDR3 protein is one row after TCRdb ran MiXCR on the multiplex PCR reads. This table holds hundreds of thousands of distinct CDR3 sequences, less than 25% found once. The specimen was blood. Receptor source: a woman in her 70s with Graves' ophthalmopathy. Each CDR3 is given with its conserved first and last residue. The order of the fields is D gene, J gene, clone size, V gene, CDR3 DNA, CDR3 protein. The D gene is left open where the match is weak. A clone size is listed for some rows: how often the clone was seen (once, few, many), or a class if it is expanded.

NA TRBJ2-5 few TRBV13 TGTGCCAGCCTGTTGAGGGTAGGAGAGACCCAGTACTTC CASLLRVGETQYF
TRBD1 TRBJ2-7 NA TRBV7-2 TGTGCCAGCAGCTGGACAGGTCTCTACGAGCAGTACTTC CASSWTGLYEQYF
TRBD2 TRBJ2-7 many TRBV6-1 TGTGCCAGCAGTGCAGGGACTAGCGATACTCCCTACGAGCAGTACTTC CASSAGTSDTPYEQYF
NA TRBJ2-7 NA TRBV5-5 TGTGCCAGCAGCTTACGCATCGGGGTTTCCTACGAGCAGTACTTC CASSLRIGVSYEQYF
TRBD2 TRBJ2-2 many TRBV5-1 TGCGCCAGCAGCACTAGCGGTACGAACACCGGGGAGCTGTTTTTT CASSTSGTNTGELFF
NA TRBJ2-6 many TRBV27 TGTGCCAGCAGTTCCCCCGTGGGGGCCAACGTCCTGACTTTC CASSSPVGANVLTF
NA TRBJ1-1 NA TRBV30 TGTGCCTGGAGTGAGGGGGGTACCGGAGAAGCTTTCTTT CAWSEGGTGEAFF
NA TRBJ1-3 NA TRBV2 TGTGCCAGCAGTGATGTTGTGGGGGAGCTTAGAAACACCATATATTTT CASSDVVGELRNTIYF
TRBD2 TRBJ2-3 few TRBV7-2 TGTGCCAGCAGCTTCGCTAGCGGGAGGGCTGGCACAGATACGCAGTATTTT CASSFASGRAGTDTQYF
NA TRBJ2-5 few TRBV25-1 TGTGCCAGTAGTGAGAGTCCCGATCAAGAGACCCAGTACTTC CASSESPDQETQYF
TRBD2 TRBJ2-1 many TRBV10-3 TGTGCCATCAGATCAAGCGGGACTAGTGACGATGAGCAGTTCTTC CAIRSSGTSDDEQFF
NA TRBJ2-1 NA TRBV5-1 TGCGCCAGCAGCTTGGGTCAAAGGGGAAGGTGGTCGCACAATGAGCAGTTCTTC CASSLGQRGRWSHNEQFF
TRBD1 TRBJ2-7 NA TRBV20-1 TGCAGCGCATCATCAGTGGACAGGGGGGCCTTCGGCGAGCAGTACTTC CSASSVDRGAFGEQYF
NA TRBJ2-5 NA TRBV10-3 TGTGCCACCTACAGCGGGGAGACCCAGTACTTC CATYSGETQYF
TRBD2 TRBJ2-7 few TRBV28 TGTGCCAGCAACTCCCCGGGCGGGAGTACTTACGAGCAGTACTTC CASNSPGGSTYEQYF
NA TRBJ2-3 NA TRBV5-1 TGCGCCAGCAGCTTGGCGGGGGCGCTCGGCACAGATACGCAGTATTTT CASSLAGALGTDTQYF
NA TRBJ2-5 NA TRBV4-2 TGTGCCAGCAGCCAAGATTGGGGCAGGGGCAGGGAGACCCAGTACTTC CASSQDWGRGRETQYF
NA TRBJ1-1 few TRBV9 TGTGCCAGCAGCGTAGGCCAGACCGGGGCTGCAGCTTTCTTT CASSVGQTGAAAFF
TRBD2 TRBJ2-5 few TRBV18 TGTGCCAGCTCATCTCTGCCTCGACTAGCGTCACAAGAGACCCAGTACTTC CASSSLPRLASQETQYF
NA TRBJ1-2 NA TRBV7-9 TGTGCCAGCAGCCGACTACAGGGCGGCTACACCTTC CASSRLQGGYTF
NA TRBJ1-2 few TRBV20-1 TGCAGTGCTCGGGACCGGGTGGCTGGAGGTGGCTACACCTTC CSARDRVAGGGYTF
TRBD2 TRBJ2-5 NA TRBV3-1 TGTGCCAGCAGCGATAGCGGGAGCGGGGAGACCCAGTACTTC CASSDSGSGETQYF
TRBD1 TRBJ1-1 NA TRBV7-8 TGTGCCAGCAGCTTAAAGAGACTCGACAGGGGGTCTGAAGCTTTCTTT CASSLKRLDRGSEAFF
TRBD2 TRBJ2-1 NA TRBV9 TGTGCCACCAAACCGCGGGGGTCTAGCGCGGGCAATGAGCAGTTCTTC CATKPRGSSAGNEQFF
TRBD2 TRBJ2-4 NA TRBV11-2 TGTGCCAGCAGCCGCTCGGGGAGGCGGGGGTGGGGAAACATTCAGTACTTC CASSRSGRRGWGNIQYF
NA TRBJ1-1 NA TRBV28 TGTGCCAGCAGTCCTGGGGCTTTGAACACTGAAGCTTTCTTT CASSPGALNTEAFF
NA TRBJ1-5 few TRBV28 TGTGCCAGCGTACGACAATCTGGTGAGGGTCAGCCCCAGCATTTT CASVRQSGEGQPQHF
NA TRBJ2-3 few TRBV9 TGTGCCAGCAGCGTATCGTTCCAGGGCACAGATACGCAGTATTTT CASSVSFQGTDTQYF
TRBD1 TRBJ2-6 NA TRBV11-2 TGTGCCAGCAGCTCCAGGACAGGGGGAGTCTCTGGGGCCAACGTCCTGACTTTC CASSSRTGGVSGANVLTF
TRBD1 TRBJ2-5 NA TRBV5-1 TGCGCCACCAAAGAAGGGACAGAAGAGACCCAGTACTTC CATKEGTEETQYF
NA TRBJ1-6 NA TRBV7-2 TGTGCCAGCAGCCCCCCGGGGACTAATTCACCCCTCCACTTT CASSPPGTNSPLHF
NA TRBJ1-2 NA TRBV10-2 TGCGCCAGCAGTGACAAACTCCGGGACAACTATGGCTACACCTTC CASSDKLRDNYGYTF
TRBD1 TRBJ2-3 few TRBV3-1 TGTGCCAGCAGCCATCCTAACGGAATGGGACAGGGTTACGATACGCAGTATTTT CASSHPNGMGQGYDTQYF
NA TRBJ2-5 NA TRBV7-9 TGTGCCAGCAGCTTACAGTCCCCGACCTTTCGGACGGAATGGGGGCCTTCTGAGACCCAGTACTTC CASSLQSPTFRTEWGPSETQYF
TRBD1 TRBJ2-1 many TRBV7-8 TGTGCCAGCAGCCCGGGACAGACGAACAATGAGCAGTTCTTC CASSPGQTNNEQFF
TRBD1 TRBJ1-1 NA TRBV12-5 TGTGCTAGTGGTTTGGGGGGACAGGGCACTGAAGCTTTCTTT CASGLGGQGTEAFF
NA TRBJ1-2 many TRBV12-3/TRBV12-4 TGTGCCAGCAGTCTATCGATCCGCAACTATGGCTACACCTTC CASSLSIRNYGYTF
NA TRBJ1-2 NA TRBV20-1 TGCAGTGCTAGAGATGTTACCAGCTTTGGGGCGCTTGGGGGCTACACCTTC CSARDVTSFGALGGYTF
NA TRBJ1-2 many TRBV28 TGTGCCAGCAGTGCGCGGACGGGCTATGGCTACACCTTC CASSARTGYGYTF
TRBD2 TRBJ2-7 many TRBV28 TGTGCCAGCAGAGGGGCTAGCGGGAGTCTCTACGAGCAGTACTTC CASRGASGSLYEQYF
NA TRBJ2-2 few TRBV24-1 TGTGCCACCAACGGACATTCGAACACCGGGGAGCTGTTTTTT CATNGHSNTGELFF
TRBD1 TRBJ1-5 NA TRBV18 TGTGCCAGCTCACCGAGGGGGCTCAATCAGCCCCAGCATTTT CASSPRGLNQPQHF
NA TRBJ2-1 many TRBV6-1 TGTGCCAGCAGTAGCGGAACATACAATGAGCAGTTCTTC CASSSGTYNEQFF
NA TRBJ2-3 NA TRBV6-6 TGTGCCAGCAGTTACGCCGGGGGTAGCACAGATACGCAGTATTTT CASSYAGGSTDTQYF